The count of the clone carrying this T cell receptor (beta chain) is one. Germline V lookup: CDR1 SNHLY, CDR2 FYNNEI. The CDR3 runs 14 residues. Trimming took off 7 bases at V and 8 bases at J, with 20 bases between the two ends. The record originates from a study of blood T cell repertoires in COVID-19. Study in general: Material from acute and convalescent COVID-19 was sourced from the United States, Italy and Spain.

Sequencing was performed with immunoSEQ multiplex PCR; in TCRdb, only in-frame clones are kept and a portion is missing. This sample has around 180,000 clones; more than 75% occur once, and the top ten carry under 9.5%. Researchers sorted participants into cohorts using their self-reported clinical history. The sequencing input was PBMCs or T cells enriched from blood (not recorded which). This receptor was identified in a woman younger than 45 who had recovered from COVID-19. The genes are TRBV2 and TRBJ1-2, with D possibly TRBD1 on 6 matching bases. CDR3 nucleotides: TGTGCCAGCATTATAAGTCCGACAGGAGGCGGCTACACCTTC. Translating it yields CASIISPTGGGYTF.